Listed here is a single T cell receptor (beta chain). Its antigen is undetermined. Each cDNA molecule carried a unique molecular identifier. In TCRdb, the 5' RACE reads were re-called with MiXCR into one record per CDR3 protein. Counted here are roughly 90,000 distinct CDR3 sequences, roughly 13% occurring once; the ten biggest clones make up 3% to 3.5%. Trimming at V came to 6 bases and at J to 6 bases, leaving 12 bases not matched to a gene. This CDR3 has 15 residues. This record belongs to a study of early T cells in non-severe SARS-CoV-2 infection. Background on the study: Bulk RNA from unsorted whole blood was sequenced; chains were unpaired. Overall study findings and caveats: The VDJdb matching leaned toward anti-spike CD8 responses and overlooked private and CD4 specificities.

The sample consisted of whole blood. This clonotype was sampled from an adult who was a healthcare worker with PCR-confirmed SARS-CoV-2 infection or an uninfected control (not recorded which). This rearrangement joins TRBV12-3 or TRBV12-4 to TRBJ2-3, with 7 bases that match TRBD2. The CDR3 DNA sequence: TGTGCCAGCAGCGTTAGACTAGCTCGGGCGGATACGCAGTATTTT. It specifies CASSVRLARADTQYF.